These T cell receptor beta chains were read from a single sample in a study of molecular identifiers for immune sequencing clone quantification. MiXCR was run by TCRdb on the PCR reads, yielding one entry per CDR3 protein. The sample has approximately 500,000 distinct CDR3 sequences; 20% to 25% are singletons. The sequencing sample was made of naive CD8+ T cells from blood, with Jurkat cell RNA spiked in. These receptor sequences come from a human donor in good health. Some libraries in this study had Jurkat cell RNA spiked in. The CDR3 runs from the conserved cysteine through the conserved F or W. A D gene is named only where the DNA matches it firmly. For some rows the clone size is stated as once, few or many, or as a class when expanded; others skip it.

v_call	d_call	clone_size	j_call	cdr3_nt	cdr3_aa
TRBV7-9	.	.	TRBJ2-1	TGTGCCAGCGGCTTGGGGGCCAATGAGCAGTTCTTC	CASGLGANEQFF
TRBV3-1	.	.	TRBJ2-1	TGTGCCAGCAGCCCAGACGGTTACAATGAGCAGTTCTTC	CASSPDGYNEQFF
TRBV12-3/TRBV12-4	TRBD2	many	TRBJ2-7	TGTGCCAGCAGTGAAGGACTAGCGGGAGAGGACGAGCAGTACTTC	CASSEGLAGEDEQYF
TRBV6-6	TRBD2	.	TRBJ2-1	TGTGCCAGCAGTTCCAAACTAGCGGGGGCTGTATACAATGAGCAGTTCTTC	CASSSKLAGAVYNEQFF
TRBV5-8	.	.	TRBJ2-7	TGTGCCAGCGCCCGAGGGGTAGCGCCGAACGAGCAGTACTTC	CASARGVAPNEQYF
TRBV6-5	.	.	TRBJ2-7	TGTGCCAGCAGTTACTCGATCCCCGAGGAAGGGGCTAGGGCCTACGAGCAGTACTTC	CASSYSIPEEGARAYEQYF
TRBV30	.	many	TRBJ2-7	TGTGCCTGGAGTCTGGGCGGGGAAACTTACGAGCAGTACTTC	CAWSLGGETYEQYF
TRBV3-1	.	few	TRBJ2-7	TGTGCCAGCAGCCAAGATCGGGGCAGGGTGGTGTACGAGCAGTACTTC	CASSQDRGRVVYEQYF
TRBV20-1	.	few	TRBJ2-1	TGCAGTGCTAGAGATGAGACGGGGATCCCGCACGATGAGCAGTTCTTC	CSARDETGIPHDEQFF
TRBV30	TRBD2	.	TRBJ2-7	TGTGCCCGGAGCCCCTCTAGCGGTGCCTACGAGCAGTACTTC	CARSPSSGAYEQYF
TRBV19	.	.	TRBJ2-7	TGTGCCAGTAGTATATGGGGACGCGAGCAGTACTTC	CASSIWGREQYF
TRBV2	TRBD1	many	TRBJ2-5	TGTGCCAGCAGTCCTCCGGGACAGGGCCAAGAGACCCAGTACTTC	CASSPPGQGQETQYF
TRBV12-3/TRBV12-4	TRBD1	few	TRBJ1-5	TGTGCCAGCAGTTCCTGGACAGGGGGATATCAGCCCCAGCATTTT	CASSSWTGGYQPQHF
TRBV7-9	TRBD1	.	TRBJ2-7	TGTGCCAGCAGCTTAGCGACAGGGGGCAGTCCCTACGAGCAGTACTTC	CASSLATGGSPYEQYF
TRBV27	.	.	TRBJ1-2	TGTGCCAGCAGTTTTGCTGGGGGCAGCGATGGCTACACCTTC	CASSFAGGSDGYTF
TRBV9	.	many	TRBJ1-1	TGTGCCAGCAGCGTAGTTGGGGGCGGTGGCACTGAAGCTTTCTTT	CASSVVGGGGTEAFF
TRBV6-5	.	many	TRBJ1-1	TGTGCCAGCAGTTACTCAGGAGGGGAAGCTTTCTTT	CASSYSGGEAFF
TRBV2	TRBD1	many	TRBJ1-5	TGTGCCAGCAGTCCAACCCGGGACAGGGGTGGCAATCAGCCCCAGCATTTT	CASSPTRDRGGNQPQHF
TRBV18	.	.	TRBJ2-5	TGTGCCAGCTCACCAACCCTGGCAGAAACCTACCAAGAGACCCAGTACTTC	CASSPTLAETYQETQYF
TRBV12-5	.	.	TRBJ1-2	TGTGCTAGTGGTTTGGGGACAGCTCCCTATGGCTACACCTTC	CASGLGTAPYGYTF
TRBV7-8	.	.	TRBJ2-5	TGTGCCAGCAGCTTAGGGGGGTTGGGAGAGACCCAGTACTTC	CASSLGGLGETQYF
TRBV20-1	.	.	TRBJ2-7	TGCAGTGCTAGAGATCAATGGGGACCGAGTTCCTACGAGCAGTACTTC	CSARDQWGPSSYEQYF
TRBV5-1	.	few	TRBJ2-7	TGCGCCAGCAGTGGGGCCTATGGCGAGTACGAGCAGTACTTC	CASSGAYGEYEQYF
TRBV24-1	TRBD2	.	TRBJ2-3	TGTGCCACCAGTGATTTGGGACTAGCGGGAGGGCCTCTAGATACGCAGTATTTT	CATSDLGLAGGPLDTQYF
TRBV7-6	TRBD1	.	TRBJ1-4	TGTGCCAGCAGCTCACAGGGGAATGTTGAAAAACTGTTTTTT	CASSSQGNVEKLFF
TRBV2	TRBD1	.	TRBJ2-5	TGTGCCACCATTACCCGGACAGGGGGCGAAGAGACCCAGTACTTC	CATITRTGGEETQYF
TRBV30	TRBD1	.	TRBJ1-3	TGTGCCTGGAGTGATGGGACAGGGGCCGTCTCTGGAAACACCATATATTTT	CAWSDGTGAVSGNTIYF
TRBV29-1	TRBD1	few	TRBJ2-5	TGCAGCGTTGAAGTGGGTAGGGGGCGACCTACTCTTCTTTTCCAAGAGACCCAGTACTTC	CSVEVGRGRPTLLFQETQYF
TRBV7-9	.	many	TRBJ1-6	TGTGCCAGCAGCTCGGGAGAGTTCCTAAATTCACCCCTCCACTTT	CASSSGEFLNSPLHF
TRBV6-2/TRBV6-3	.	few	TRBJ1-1	TGTGCCAGCAGTTACTCGACGGGTATGAACACTGAAGCTTTCTTT	CASSYSTGMNTEAFF
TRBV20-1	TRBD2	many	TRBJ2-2	TGCAGTGCTAGAGATCTCACGACTAGCGGGAGGTTGGGCACCGGGGAGCTGTTTTTT	CSARDLTTSGRLGTGELFF
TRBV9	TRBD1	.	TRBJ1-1	TGTGCCAGCAGCGTAACAGGGGGCGATGAAGCTTTCTTT	CASSVTGGDEAFF
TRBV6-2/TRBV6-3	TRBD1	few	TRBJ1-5	TGTGCCAGCCGAACAGGGGACCCAATTCCCAATCAGCCCCAGCATTTT	CASRTGDPIPNQPQHF
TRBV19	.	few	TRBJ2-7	TGTGCCAGTGGCGACGGAACCTACGAGCAGTACTTC	CASGDGTYEQYF
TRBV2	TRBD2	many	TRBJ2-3	TGTGCCAGCAGTGAAGGGCGGACTAGACCGCTACCGCAGTATTTT	CASSEGRTRPLPQYF
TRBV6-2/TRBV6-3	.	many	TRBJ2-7	TGTGCCAGCAGTAGAGCCTTAAGCTACGAGCAGTACTTC	CASSRALSYEQYF
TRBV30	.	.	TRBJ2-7	TGTGCCTGGAGTGAGACTAGCTACGAGCAGTACTTC	CAWSETSYEQYF
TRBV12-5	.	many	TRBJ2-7	TGTGCTAGTGGTTTGGACGGGGGCTACGAGCAGTACTTC	CASGLDGGYEQYF
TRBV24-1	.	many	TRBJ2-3	TGTGCCACCAGTGTTAAGAATACGCAGTATTTT	CATSVKNTQYF
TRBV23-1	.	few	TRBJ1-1	TGCGCCAGCAGTCCCGGGAGAGAACAAAACACTGAAGCTTTCTTT	CASSPGREQNTEAFF
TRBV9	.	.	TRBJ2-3	TGTGCCAGCAGTTCCGCTCCAGATACGCAGTATTTT	CASSSAPDTQYF
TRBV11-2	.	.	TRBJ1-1	TGTGCCAGCAGCCCGCCCTTACAGATGAACACTGAAGCTTTCTTT	CASSPPLQMNTEAFF
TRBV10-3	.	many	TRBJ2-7	TGTGCCATCAACAGGGATGGGTACGAGCAGTACTTC	CAINRDGYEQYF
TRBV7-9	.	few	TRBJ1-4	TGTGCCAGCAGCTTAGGGGGACATGCGATTAATGAAAAACTGTTTTTT	CASSLGGHAINEKLFF
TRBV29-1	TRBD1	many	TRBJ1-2	TGCAGCGTTAAGGACAGGGGATACCCGGTCTATGGCTACACCTTC	CSVKDRGYPVYGYTF